This TCR beta chain is drawn from a study of cytomegalovirus exposure and HLA in healthy donors. Primers: 60 Vbeta forward and 13 Jbeta reverse. Clones were sequenced by immunoSEQ multiplex PCR, and TCRdb holds only the in-frame ones, with some missing. This sample has about 180,000 clones, with around 80% found just once. The CDR3 runs to 18 residues. Germline lookup yields CDR1 LGHNA and CDR2 YSLEER. V shed 0 bases, J shed 9 bases, and the junction held 18 bases outside the gene matches. The rearrangement uses TRBV4-3 and TRBJ2-5, with 8 bases lining up with TRBD1. The origin of this receptor is a woman between 25 and 40 years old in good health and CMV-seropositive. Input material: PBMCs. The CDR3 region is CASSQDRVRQGLREPQYF. The CDR3 DNA reads as TGCGCCAGCAGCCAAGATAGGGTGAGACAGGGGCTTCGGGAGCCCCAGTACTTC.